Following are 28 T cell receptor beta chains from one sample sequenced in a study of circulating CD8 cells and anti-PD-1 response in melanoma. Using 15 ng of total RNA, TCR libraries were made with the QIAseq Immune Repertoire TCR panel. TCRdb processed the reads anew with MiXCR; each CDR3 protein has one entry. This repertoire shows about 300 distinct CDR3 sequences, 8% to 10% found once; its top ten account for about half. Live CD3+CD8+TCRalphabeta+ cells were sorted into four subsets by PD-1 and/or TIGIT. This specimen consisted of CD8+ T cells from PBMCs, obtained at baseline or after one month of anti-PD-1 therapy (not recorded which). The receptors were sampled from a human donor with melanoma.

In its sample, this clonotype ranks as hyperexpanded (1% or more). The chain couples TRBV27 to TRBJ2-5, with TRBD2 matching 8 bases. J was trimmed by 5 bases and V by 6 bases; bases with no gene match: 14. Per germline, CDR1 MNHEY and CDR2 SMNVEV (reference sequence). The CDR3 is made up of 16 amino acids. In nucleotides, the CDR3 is TGTGCCAGCAGCCAAGGACTAGCCGGATTGGAGGAGACCCAGTACTTC. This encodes CASSQGLAGLEETQYF.

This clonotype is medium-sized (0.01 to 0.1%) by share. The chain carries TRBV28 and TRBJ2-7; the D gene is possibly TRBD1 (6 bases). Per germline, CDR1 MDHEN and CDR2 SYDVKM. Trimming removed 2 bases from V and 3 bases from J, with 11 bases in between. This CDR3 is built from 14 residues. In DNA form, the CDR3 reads TGTGCCAGCAGTTTAAGACAGGAAGGCTACGAGCAGTACTTC. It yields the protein CASSLRQEGYEQYF.

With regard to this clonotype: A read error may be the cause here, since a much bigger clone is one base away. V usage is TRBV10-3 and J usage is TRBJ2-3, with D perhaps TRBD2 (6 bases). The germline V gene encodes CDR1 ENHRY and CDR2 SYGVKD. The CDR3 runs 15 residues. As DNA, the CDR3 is TGTGCCATCAGCTTAGCGGAACTGAGCACAAATACGCAGTATTTT. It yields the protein CAISLAELSTNTQYF.

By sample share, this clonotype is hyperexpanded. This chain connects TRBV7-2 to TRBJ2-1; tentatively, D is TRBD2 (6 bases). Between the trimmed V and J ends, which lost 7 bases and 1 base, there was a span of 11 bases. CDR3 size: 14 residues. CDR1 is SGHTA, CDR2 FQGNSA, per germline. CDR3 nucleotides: TGTGCCAGCACCCGCGGGAAATCCTACAATGAGCAGTTCTTC. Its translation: CASTRGKSYNEQFF.

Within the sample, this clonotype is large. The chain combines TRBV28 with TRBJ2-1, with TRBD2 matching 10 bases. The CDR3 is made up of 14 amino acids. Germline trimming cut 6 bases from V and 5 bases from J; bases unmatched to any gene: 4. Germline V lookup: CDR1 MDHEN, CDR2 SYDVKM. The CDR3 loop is CASRASGSNNEQFF. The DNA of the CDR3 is TGTGCCAGCAGAGCTAGCGGGAGCAACAATGAGCAGTTCTTC.

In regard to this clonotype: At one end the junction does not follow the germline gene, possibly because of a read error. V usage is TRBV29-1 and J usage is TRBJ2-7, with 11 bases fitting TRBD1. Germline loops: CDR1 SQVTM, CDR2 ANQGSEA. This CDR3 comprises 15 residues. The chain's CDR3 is CSVEDKGQGAWERCF. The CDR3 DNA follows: TGCAGCGTTGAAGATAAAGGACAGGGGGCGTGGGAGCGGTGCTTC.

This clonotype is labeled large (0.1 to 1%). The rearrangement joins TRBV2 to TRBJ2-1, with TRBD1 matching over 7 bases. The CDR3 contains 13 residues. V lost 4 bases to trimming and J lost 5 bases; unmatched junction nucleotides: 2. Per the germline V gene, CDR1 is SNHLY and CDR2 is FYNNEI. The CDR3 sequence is CASSVQGNNEQFF. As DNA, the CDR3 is TGTGCCAGCAGTGTACAGGGGAACAATGAGCAGTTCTTC.

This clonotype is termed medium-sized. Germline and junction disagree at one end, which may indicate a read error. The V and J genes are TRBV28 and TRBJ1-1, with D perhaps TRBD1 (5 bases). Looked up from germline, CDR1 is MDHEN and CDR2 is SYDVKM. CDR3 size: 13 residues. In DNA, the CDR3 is TGTGCCAGCGCCGCCGGGCCGGGGACTGAAGCTCTCTTT. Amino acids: CASAAGPGTEALF.

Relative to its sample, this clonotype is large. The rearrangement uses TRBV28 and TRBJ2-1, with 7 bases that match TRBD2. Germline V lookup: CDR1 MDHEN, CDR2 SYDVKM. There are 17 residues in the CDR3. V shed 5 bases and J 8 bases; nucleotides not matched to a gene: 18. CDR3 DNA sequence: TGTGCCAGCAGTCTCGAACTCGCGGGAGCTTTTGTAGATGAGCAGTTCTTC. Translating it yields CASSLELAGAFVDEQFF.

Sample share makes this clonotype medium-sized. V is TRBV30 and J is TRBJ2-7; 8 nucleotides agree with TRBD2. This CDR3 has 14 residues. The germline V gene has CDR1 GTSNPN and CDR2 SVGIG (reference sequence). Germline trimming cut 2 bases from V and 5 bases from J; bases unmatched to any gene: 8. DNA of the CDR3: TGTGCCTGGAGTCTCACGGGAGGGCCCCACGAGCAGTACTTC. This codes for CAWSLTGGPHEQYF. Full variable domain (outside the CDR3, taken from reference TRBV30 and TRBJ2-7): SQTIHQWPATLVQPVGSPLSLECTVEGTSNPNLYWYRQAAGRGLQLLFYSVGIGQISSEVPQNLSASRPQDRQFILSSKKLLLSDSGFYLCAWSLTGGPHEQYFGPGTRLTVT.

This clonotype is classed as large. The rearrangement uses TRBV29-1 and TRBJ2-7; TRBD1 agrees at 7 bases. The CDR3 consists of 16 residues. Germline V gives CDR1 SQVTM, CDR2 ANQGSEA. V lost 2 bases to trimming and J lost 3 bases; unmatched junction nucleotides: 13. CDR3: CSVESPGTDPGYEQYF. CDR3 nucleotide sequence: TGCAGCGTTGAAAGTCCAGGGACAGACCCTGGCTACGAGCAGTACTTC.

The CDR3 DNA reads TGTGCCAGCAGCTCCCCCTCCCGGGACAGGGGGCTGAACACTGAAGCTTTCTTT. This gives the protein CASSSPSRDRGLNTEAFF. The chain is built from TRBV6-5 and TRBJ1-1; 12 positions agree with TRBD1. This CDR3 contains 18 residues. After removal of 6 bases from V and 0 bases from J, the junction contained 11 bases not matched to a gene. Germline loops: CDR1 MNHEY, CDR2 SVGAGI.

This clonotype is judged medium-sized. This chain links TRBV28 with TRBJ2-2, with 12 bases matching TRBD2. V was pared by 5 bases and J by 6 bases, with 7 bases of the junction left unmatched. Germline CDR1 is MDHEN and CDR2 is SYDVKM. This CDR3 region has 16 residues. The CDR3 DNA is TGTGCCAGCAGTCCACGGACTAGCGGGGCCGCCGGGGAGCTGTTTTTT. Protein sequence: CASSPRTSGAAGELFF.

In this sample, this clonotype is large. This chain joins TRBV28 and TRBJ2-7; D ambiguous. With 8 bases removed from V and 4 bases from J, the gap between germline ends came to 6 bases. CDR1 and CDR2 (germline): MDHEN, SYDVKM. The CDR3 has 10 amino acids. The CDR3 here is CASGSYEQYF. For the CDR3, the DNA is TGTGCCAGCGGGTCGTACGAGCAGTACTTC.

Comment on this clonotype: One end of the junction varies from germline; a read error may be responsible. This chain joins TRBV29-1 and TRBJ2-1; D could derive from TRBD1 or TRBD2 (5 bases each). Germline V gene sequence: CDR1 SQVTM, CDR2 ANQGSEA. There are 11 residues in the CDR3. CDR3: CSVDRDDEQFF. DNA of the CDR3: TGTAGTGTCGACCGGGACGATGAGCAGTTCTTC.

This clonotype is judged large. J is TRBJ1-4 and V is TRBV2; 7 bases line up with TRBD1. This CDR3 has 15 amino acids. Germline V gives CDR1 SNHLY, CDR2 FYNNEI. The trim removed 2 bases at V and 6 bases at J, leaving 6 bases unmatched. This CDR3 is CASSEPTGFDEKLFF. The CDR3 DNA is TGTGCCAGCAGTGAACCGACAGGGTTTGATGAAAAACTGTTTTTT.

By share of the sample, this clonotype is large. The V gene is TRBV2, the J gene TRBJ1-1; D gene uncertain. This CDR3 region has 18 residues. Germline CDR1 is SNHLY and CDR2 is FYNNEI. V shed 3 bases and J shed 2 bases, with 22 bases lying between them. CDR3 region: CASSDSHPLPLTNTEAFF. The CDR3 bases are TGTGCCAGCAGTGACTCACATCCTCTCCCATTGACAAACACTGAAGCTTTCTTT.

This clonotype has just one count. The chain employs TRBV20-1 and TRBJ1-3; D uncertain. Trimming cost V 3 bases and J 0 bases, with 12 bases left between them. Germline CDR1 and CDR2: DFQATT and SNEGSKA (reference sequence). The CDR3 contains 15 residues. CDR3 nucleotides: TGCAGTGCTAGGGATCAAAGTCGCTCTGGAAACACCATATATTTT. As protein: CSARDQSRSGNTIYF.

The CDR3 loop reads CSARDGTSDTGELFF. The CDR3 coding sequence is TGCAGTGCTAGAGATGGGACTAGCGACACCGGGGAGCTGTTTTTT. The chain links TRBV20-1 to TRBJ2-2; 10 bases match TRBD2. Germline V gene sequence: CDR1 DFQATT, CDR2 SNEGSKA (reference sequence). V gave up 0 bases and J gave up 3 bases; unmatched junction bases: 1. The CDR3 consists of 15 residues.

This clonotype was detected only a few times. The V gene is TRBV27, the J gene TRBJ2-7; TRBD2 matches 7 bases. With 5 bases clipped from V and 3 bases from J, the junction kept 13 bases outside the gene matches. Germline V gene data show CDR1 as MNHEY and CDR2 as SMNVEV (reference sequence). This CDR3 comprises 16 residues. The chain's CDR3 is CASSPNQGGIFYEQYF. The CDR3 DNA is TGTGCCAGCAGTCCCAACCAGGGAGGGATTTTCTACGAGCAGTACTTC.

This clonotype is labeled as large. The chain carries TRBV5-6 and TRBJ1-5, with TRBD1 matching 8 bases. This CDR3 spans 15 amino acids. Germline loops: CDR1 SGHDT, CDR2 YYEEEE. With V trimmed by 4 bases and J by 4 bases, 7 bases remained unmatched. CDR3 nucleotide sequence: TGTGCCAGCAGCGGCTGGGACAGGCCAAATCAGCCCCAGCATTTT. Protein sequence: CASSGWDRPNQPQHF.

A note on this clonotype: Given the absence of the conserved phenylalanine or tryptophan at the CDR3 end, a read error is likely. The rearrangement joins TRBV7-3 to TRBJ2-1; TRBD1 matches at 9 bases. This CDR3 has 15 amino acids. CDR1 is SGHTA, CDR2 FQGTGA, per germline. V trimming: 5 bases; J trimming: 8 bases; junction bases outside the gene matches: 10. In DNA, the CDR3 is TGTGCCAGCAGCCCTGGACAGGGGCCCGGCTATGAGCAGTTCCTC. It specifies CASSPGQGPGYEQFL.

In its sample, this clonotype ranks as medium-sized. CDR3 sequence (DNA): TGTGCCACCGGGGACCTAAAGGGAGGGGGGACCGGGGAGCTGTTTTTT. This codes for CATGDLKGGGTGELFF. The chain carries TRBV28 and TRBJ2-2; D is perhaps TRBD2 (7 bases). The CDR3 consists of 16 residues. From germline, CDR1 is MDHEN and CDR2 SYDVKM. V shed 10 bases and J shed 5 bases, with 23 bases lying between them.

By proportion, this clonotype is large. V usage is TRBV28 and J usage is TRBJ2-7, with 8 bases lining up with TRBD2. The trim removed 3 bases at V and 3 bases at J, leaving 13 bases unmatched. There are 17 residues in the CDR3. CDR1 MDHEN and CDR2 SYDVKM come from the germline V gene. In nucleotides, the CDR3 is TGTGCCAGCAGTTTGGGGGCGGGAGGAGAGGGAAGCTACGAGCAGTACTTC. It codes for CASSLGAGGEGSYEQYF.

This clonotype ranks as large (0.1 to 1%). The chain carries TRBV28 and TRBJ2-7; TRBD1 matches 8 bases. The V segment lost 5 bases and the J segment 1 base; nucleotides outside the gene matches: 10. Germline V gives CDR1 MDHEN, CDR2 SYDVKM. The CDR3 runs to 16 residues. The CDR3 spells CASSLLTGVVSYEQYF. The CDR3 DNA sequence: TGTGCCAGCAGTCTCCTGACAGGGGTGGTATCCTACGAGCAGTACTTC.

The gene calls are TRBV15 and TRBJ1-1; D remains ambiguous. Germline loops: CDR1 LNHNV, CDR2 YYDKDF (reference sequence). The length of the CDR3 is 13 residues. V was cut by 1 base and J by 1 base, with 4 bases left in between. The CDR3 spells CATSRGRNTEAFF. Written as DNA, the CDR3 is TGTGCCACCAGCAGAGGCAGGAACACTGAAGCTTTCTTT.

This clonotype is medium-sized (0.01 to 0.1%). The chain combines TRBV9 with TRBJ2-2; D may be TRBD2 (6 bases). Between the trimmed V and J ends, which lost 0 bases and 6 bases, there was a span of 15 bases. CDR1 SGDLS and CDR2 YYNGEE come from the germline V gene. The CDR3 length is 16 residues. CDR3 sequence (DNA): TGTGCCAGCAGCGTAGATAGCGGACTCACCTCCGGGGAGCTGTTTTTT. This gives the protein CASSVDSGLTSGELFF.

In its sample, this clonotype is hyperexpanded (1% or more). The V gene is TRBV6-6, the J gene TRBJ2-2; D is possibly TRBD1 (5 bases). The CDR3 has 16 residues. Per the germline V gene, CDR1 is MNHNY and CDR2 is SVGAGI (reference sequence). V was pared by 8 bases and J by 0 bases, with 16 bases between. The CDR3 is CASGQDFWPNTGELFF. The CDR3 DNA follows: TGTGCCAGCGGACAAGATTTTTGGCCGAACACCGGGGAGCTGTTTTTT.